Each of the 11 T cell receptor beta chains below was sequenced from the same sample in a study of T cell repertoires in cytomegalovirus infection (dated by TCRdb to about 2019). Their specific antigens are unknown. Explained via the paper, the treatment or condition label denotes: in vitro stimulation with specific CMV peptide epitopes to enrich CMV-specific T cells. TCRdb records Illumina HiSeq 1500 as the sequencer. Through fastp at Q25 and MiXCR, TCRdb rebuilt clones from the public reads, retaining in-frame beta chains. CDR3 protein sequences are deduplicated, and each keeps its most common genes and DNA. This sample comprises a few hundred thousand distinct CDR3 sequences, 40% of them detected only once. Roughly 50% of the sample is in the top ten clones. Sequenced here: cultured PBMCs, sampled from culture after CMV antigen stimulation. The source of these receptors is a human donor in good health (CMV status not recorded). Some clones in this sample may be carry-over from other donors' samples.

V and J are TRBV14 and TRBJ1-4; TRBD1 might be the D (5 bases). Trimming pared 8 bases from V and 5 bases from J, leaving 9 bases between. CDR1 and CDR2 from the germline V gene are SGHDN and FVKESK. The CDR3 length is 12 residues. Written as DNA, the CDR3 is TGTGCCAGCCGGGACTTGAATGAAAAACTGTTTTTT. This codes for CASRDLNEKLFF.

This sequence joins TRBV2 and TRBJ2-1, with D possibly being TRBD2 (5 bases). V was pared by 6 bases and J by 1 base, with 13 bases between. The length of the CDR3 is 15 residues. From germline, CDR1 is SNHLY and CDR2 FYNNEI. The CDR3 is CASRKVRTSYNEQFF. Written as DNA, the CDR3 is TGTGCCAGCAGGAAAGTAAGGACTTCCTACAATGAGCAGTTCTTC.

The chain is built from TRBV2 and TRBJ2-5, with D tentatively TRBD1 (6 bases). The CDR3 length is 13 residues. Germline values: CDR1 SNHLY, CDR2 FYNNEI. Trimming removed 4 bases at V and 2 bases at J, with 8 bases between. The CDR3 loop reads CASSADRQETQYF. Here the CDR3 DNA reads TGTGCCAGCAGTGCGGACAGACAAGAGACCCAGTACTTC.

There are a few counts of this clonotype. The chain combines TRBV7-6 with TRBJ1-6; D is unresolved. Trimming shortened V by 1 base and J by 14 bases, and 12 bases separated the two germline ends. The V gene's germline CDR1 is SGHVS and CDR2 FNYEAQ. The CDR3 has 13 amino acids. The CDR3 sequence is CASSLDQGDTLHF. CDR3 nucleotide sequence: TGTGCCAGCAGCTTAGACCAAGGAGACACCCTCCACTTT.

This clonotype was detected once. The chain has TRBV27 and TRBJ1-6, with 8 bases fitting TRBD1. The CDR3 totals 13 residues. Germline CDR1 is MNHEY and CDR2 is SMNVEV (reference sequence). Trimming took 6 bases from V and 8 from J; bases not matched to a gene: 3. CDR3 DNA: TGTGCCAGCAGACAGGGGGGGCATTCACCCCTCCACTTT. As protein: CASRQGGHSPLHF.

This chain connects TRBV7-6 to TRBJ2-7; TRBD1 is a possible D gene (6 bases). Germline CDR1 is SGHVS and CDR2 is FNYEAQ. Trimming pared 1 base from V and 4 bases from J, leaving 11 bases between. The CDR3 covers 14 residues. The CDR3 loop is CASSLDGTQYEQYF. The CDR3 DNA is TGTGCCAGCAGCTTAGACGGGACACAATACGAGCAGTACTTC.

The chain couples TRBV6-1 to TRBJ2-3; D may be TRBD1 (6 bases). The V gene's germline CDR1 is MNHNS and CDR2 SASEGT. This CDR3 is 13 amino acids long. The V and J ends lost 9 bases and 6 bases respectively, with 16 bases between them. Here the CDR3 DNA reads TGTGCCAGTAACAGGGTCTTCTTGGATACGCAGTATTTT. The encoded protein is CASNRVFLDTQYF.

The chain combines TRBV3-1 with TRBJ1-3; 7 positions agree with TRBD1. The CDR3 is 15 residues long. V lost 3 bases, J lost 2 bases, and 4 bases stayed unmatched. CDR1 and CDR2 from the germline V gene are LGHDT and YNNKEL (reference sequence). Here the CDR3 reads CASSHLQGAGNTIYF. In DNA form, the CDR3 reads TGTGCCAGCAGCCACCTCCAGGGGGCTGGAAACACCATATATTTT.

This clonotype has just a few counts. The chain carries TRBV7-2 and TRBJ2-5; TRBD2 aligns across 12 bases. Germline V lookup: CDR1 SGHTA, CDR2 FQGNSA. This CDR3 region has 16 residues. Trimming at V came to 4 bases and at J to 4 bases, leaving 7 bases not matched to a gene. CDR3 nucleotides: TGTGCCAGCAGCTACCTAGCGGGGGGGCGGGGAGAGACCCAGTACTTC. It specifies CASSYLAGGRGETQYF. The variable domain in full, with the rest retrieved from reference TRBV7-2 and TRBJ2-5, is GAGVSQSPSNKVTEKGKDVELRCDPISGHTALYWYRQSLGQGLEFLIYFQGNSAPDKSGLPSDRFSAERTGGSVSTLTIQRTQQEDSAVYLCASSYLAGGRGETQYFGPGTRLLVL.

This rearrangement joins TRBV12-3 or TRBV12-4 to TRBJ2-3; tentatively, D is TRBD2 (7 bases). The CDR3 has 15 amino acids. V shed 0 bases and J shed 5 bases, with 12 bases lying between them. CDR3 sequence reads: CASSLAGGGKDTQYF. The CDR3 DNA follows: TGTGCCAGCAGTTTAGCGGGAGGGGGGAAAGATACGCAGTATTTT.

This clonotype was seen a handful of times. In DNA, the CDR3 is TGTGCCAGCACCACCGGGACAGCCTACAATGAGCAGTTCTTC. This sequence encodes CASTTGTAYNEQFF. This chain uses TRBV12-3 or TRBV12-4 with TRBJ2-1; 7 bases match TRBD1. The CDR3 loop spans 14 amino acids. V lost 7 bases to trimming and J lost 2 bases; unmatched junction nucleotides: 5.